This TCR beta chain stems from a study of T cells in Graves' hyperthyroidism and ophthalmopathy. Study-wide findings and caveats: Blood samples included most of the expanded thyroid clonotypes exceeding 0.001. Patients with ophthalmopathy were separated from those with stable hyperthyroidism by a 13 V-J model. The model predicted ophthalmopathy a median 6.5 months before onset.

Germline V gene sequence: CDR1 MDHEN, CDR2 SYDVKM. This CDR3 comprises 13 residues. V was clipped by 3 bases and J by 0 bases, with 6 bases between them. Amplified TCR beta CDR3 regions derived from RNA transcripts. The HTBI set primed first-round TCR CDR3 RT-PCR. TCRdb independently ran MiXCR on the multiplex PCR reads; one entry per CDR3 protein. The sample has around 250,000 distinct CDR3 sequences; about 14% are singletons. This clonotype was seen many times. The antigen is unknown. This TCR came from a middle-aged woman with Graves' hyperthyroidism that later progressed to Graves' ophthalmopathy. The sample comprised blood. V usage is TRBV28 and J usage is TRBJ2-7; D not resolved. The CDR3 here is CASSFTPSYEQYF. The CDR3 DNA sequence: TGTGCCAGCAGTTTCACTCCCTCCTACGAGCAGTACTTC.